These 22 T cell receptor beta chains originate from one sample sequenced in a study of vaccination effects on CD4 cells after COVID-19. Assay used: immunoSEQ multiplex PCR; TCRdb lists only in-frame clones, some missing. The sample has 23,000 or so clones, less than 80% seen once. Pools of viral peptides were used by the ViraFEST assay to expand antigen-specific CD4+ T cells ahead of sequencing. Culture proceeded for nine to eleven days, and CD4+ T cells were then isolated. No vaccinee had earlier SARS-CoV-2 infection, and nucleocapsid antibodies were negative. No antigens are known for them. The sample was CD4+ T cells from PBMCs cultured with SARS-CoV-2 spike peptides, taken before COVID-19 vaccination. These receptors originate from a human donor who received a COVID-19 vaccine.

This clone was recorded a few times. This chain joins TRBV10-2 and TRBJ2-5; possibly TRBD1 or TRBD2 for D (5 bases each). V was pared by 1 base and J by 1 base, with 16 bases between. Per the germline V gene, CDR1 is WSHSY and CDR2 is SAAADI. CDR3 size: 17 residues. As DNA, the CDR3 is TGCGCCAGCAGTGAGTTGGGTCTGGGGACCTCCCAAGAGACCCAGTACTTC. Translated, it gives CASSELGLGTSQETQYF.

The sample holds a few counts of this clone. The rearrangement links TRBV5-4 to TRBJ1-6; D gene ambiguous. The germline V gene has CDR1 SGHNT and CDR2 YYREEE (reference sequence). V gave up 2 bases and J gave up 2 bases, with 5 bases separating them. CDR3 length: 14 residues. CDR3 coding DNA: TGTGCCAGCAGCTTCGACACCTATAATTCACCCCTCCACTTT. The encoded protein is CASSFDTYNSPLHF.

V gene TRBV7-9 combines with J gene TRBJ2-3, with TRBD1 matching over 8 bases. This CDR3 contains 14 residues. With 3 bases clipped from V and 5 bases from J, the junction kept 4 bases outside the gene matches. CDR1 and CDR2 (germline): SEHNR, FQNEAQ (reference sequence). The CDR3 sequence: CASSFGQGGDTQYF. DNA of the CDR3: TGTGCCAGCAGCTTCGGACAGGGCGGAGATACGCAGTATTTT.

The genes are TRBV12-5 and TRBJ2-2, with no clear D. From germline, CDR1 is LGHNT and CDR2 FRNRAP. The CDR3 extends over 10 amino acids. Deletions cut 9 bases from V and 6 bases from J, with 5 bases between. In DNA, the CDR3 is TGTGCTAGCCAGCCCGGGGAGCTGTTTTTT. Its translation: CASQPGELFF.

The gene calls are TRBV14 and TRBJ2-3; the D gene is possibly TRBD2 (7 bases). Trimming removed 3 bases from V and 2 bases from J, with 9 bases in between. Per germline, CDR1 SGHDN and CDR2 FVKESK. The CDR3 runs 14 residues. CDR3 bases: TGTGCCAGCAGCCAGCGGGGGCACACAGATACGCAGTATTTT. This encodes CASSQRGHTDTQYF.

The chain is built from TRBV29-1 and TRBJ1-1, with a weak D call TRBD1 (6 bases). Germline loops: CDR1 SQVTM, CDR2 ANQGSEA. V was cut by 5 bases and J by 2 bases, with 18 bases left in between. This CDR3 spans 15 amino acids. This CDR3 is CSVLDDRPENTEAFF. The CDR3 nucleotides read TGCAGCGTTCTGGACGACAGGCCGGAAAACACTGAAGCTTTCTTT.

This chain uses TRBV14 with TRBJ2-1, with 9 bases aligning to TRBD2. Germline CDR1 is SGHDN and CDR2 is FVKESK. With V trimmed by 0 bases and J by 5 bases, 8 bases remained unmatched. The CDR3 has 17 amino acids. The CDR3, as DNA: TGTGCCAGCAGCCAAGAGATAGCGGGAGCTGGGAACAATGAGCAGTTCTTC. Protein: CASSQEIAGAGNNEQFF.

The chain uses TRBV5-1 and TRBJ1-2, with D possibly TRBD1 on 5 matching bases. There are 13 residues in the CDR3. V was shortened by 2 bases and J by 4 bases, with 9 bases between the two germline ends. Germline loops: CDR1 SGHRS, CDR2 YFSETQ. CDR3 sequence: CASSLGASYGYTF. CDR3 bases: TGCGCCAGCAGCTTAGGGGCCAGCTATGGCTACACCTTC.

This chain links TRBV5-1 with TRBJ2-6; 8 bases fit TRBD1. This CDR3 contains 18 residues. The germline V gene has CDR1 SGHRS and CDR2 YFSETQ. The V gene end was trimmed by 3 bases and the J gene end by 2 bases; junction bases not matched to a gene: 10. The CDR3 DNA sequence: TGCGCCAGCAGCTCCCGGGACAGGTCGTTTGCTGGGGCCAACGTCCTGACTTTC. The encoded protein is CASSSRDRSFAGANVLTF.

This clone was found a few times. The chain recombines TRBV20-1 with TRBJ2-1; D gene unclear. This CDR3 comprises 11 residues. Germline CDR1 reads DFQATT; CDR2 reads SNEGSKA (reference sequence). V lost 4 bases, J lost 6 bases, and 7 bases lay in between. The CDR3 here is CSATGANEQFF. The CDR3 DNA sequence: TGCAGTGCTACAGGCGCCAATGAGCAGTTCTTC.

The chain employs TRBV5-6 and TRBJ1-2; D gene unclear. The V gene's germline CDR1 is SGHDT and CDR2 YYEEEE. Trimming took off 1 base at V and 0 bases at J, with 7 bases between the two ends. The CDR3 sequence is 14 residues long. The CDR3 bases are TGTGCCAGCAGCTTGAAAACAACTAACTATGGCTACACCTTC. Translated: CASSLKTTNYGYTF.

The CDR3, as DNA: TGCGCCAGCAGTCTCCAGGTACAAGAGACCCAGTACTTC. Amino acid sequence: CASSLQVQETQYF. The chain uses TRBV5-1 and TRBJ2-5; D call uncertain. The ends were cut back, 5 bases at V and 2 bases at J, with 10 bases in the middle. From germline, CDR1 is SGHRS and CDR2 YFSETQ. CDR3 length: 13 amino acids. Using reference TRBV5-1 and TRBJ2-5 for the parts outside the CDR3, the full variable domain is KAGVTQTPRYLIKTRGQQVTLSCSPISGHRSVSWYQQTPGQGLQFLFEYFSETQRNKGNFPGRFSGRQFSNSRSEMNVSTLELGDSALYLCASSLQVQETQYFGPGTRLLVL.

The chain recombines TRBV4-1 with TRBJ1-5; tentatively, D is TRBD1 (5 bases). CDR3 length: 19 residues. CDR1 is MGHRA, CDR2 YSYEKL, per germline. The V end was cut by 2 bases, the J end by 0 bases, with 20 bases between. CDR3 sequence reads: CASSQTWAGTGISNQPQHF. For the CDR3, the DNA is TGCGCCAGCAGCCAAACCTGGGCGGGTACAGGAATTAGCAATCAGCCCCAGCATTTT.

The chain is built from TRBV7-2 and TRBJ1-1; D call uncertain. Germline V gene data show CDR1 as SGHTA and CDR2 as FQGNSA. The V end lost 1 base, the J end lost 0 bases, and 3 bases lay between the germline ends. This CDR3 comprises 13 residues. This CDR3 reads CASSLDMNTEAFF. The CDR3, as DNA: TGTGCCAGCAGCTTAGACATGAACACTGAAGCTTTCTTT.

The V and J genes are TRBV7-9 and TRBJ2-1, with 9 nucleotides matching TRBD2. Germline assignment: CDR1 SEHNR and CDR2 FQNEAQ (reference sequence). This CDR3 spans 16 amino acids. V lost 1 base to trimming and J lost 6 bases; unmatched junction nucleotides: 7. The CDR3, as DNA: TGTGCCAGCAGCTTAGGCGGGGGGGCCAGAAGCAATGAGCAGTTCTTC. It translates to CASSLGGGARSNEQFF.

The chain recombines TRBV5-1 with TRBJ2-1, with D perhaps being TRBD1 or TRBD2 (5 bases each). This CDR3 has 17 residues. Germline V gives CDR1 SGHRS, CDR2 YFSETQ. Trimming removed 4 bases at V and 8 bases at J, with 25 bases between. CDR3 sequence: CASSPGMGTTIRDEQFF. In DNA, the CDR3 is TGCGCCAGCAGCCCGGGGATGGGGACCACGATCCGCGATGAGCAGTTCTTC.

The chain combines TRBV5-4 with TRBJ2-2; D might be TRBD1 (6 bases). Germline CDR1 and CDR2: SGHNT and YYREEE (reference sequence). The CDR3 runs 14 residues. Trimming removed 7 bases from V and 1 base from J, with 11 bases in between. The CDR3 nucleotides are TGTGCCAGCTCCTGGGACATGAACACCGGGGAGCTGTTTTTT. As protein: CASSWDMNTGELFF.

The J gene is TRBJ2-5, the V gene TRBV11-2; 11 bases agree with TRBD1. V lost 5 bases and J lost 2; bases outside the gene matches: 7. The CDR3 is made up of 16 amino acids. CDR1 and CDR2 (germline): SGHAT, FQNNGV. CDR3 coding DNA: TGTGCCAGCAGCAATCCGGGACAGGGGGTTCAAGAGACCCAGTACTTC. The encoded protein is CASSNPGQGVQETQYF.

This clone occurred a few times. The chain has TRBV30 and TRBJ2-7; 7 positions agree with TRBD1. Germline V gene data show CDR1 as GTSNPN and CDR2 as SVGIG (reference sequence). This CDR3 region has 15 residues. J lost 5 bases, V lost 4 bases, and 14 bases had no gene match. In nucleotides, the CDR3 is TGTGCCTGGAAAGCGCCGACGGGACAGTTCCACGAGCAGTACTTC. This gives the protein CAWKAPTGQFHEQYF.

The rearrangement uses TRBV10-3 and TRBJ2-3; 12 bases are shared with TRBD2. The V gene end was trimmed by 11 bases and the J gene end by 4 bases; junction bases not matched to a gene: 13. This CDR3 region has 16 residues. From germline, CDR1 is ENHRY and CDR2 SYGVKD. The CDR3 protein is CALPSGRARLADTQYF. CDR3 DNA: TGTGCCCTACCTAGCGGGAGGGCCAGGTTGGCAGATACGCAGTATTTT.

This chain connects TRBV3-1 (or the pseudogene TRBV3-2) to TRBJ2-5, with 9 nucleotides matching TRBD2. Germline V gene data show CDR1 as LGHDT and CDR2 as YNNKEL (reference sequence). The CDR3 loop spans 17 amino acids. J was trimmed by 4 bases and V by 0 bases; bases with no gene match: 9. This chain's CDR3 is CASSQEVIAGVLETQYF. CDR3 in DNA: TGTGCCAGCAGCCAAGAGGTAATAGCGGGAGTATTAGAGACCCAGTACTTC.

This clone showed up just once. The chain joins TRBV18 to TRBJ1-5, with 11 nucleotides matching TRBD1. Germline values: CDR1 KGHSH, CDR2 LQKENI. This CDR3 is built from 17 residues. Trimming cost V 0 bases and J 5 bases; bases outside gene matches: 6. CDR3 in amino acids: CASSPPYGTGGDQPQHF. CDR3 nucleotides: TGTGCCAGCTCACCACCGTACGGGACAGGGGGGGATCAGCCCCAGCATTTT. Combining the CDR3 with reference TRBV18 and TRBJ1-5 gives the whole variable domain NAGVMQNPRHLVRRRGQEARLRCSPMKGHSHVYWYRQLPEEGLKFMVYLQKENIIDESGMPKERFSAEFPKEGPSILRIQQVVRGDSAAYFCASSPPYGTGGDQPQHFGDGTRLSIL.